The T cell receptor (beta chain) under discussion was sequenced for a study of technical replicates of blood from a few donors. V dropped 5 bases and J dropped 5; count of bases not matched to a gene: 9. The CDR3 consists of 15 residues. The V gene's germline CDR1 is KGHSH and CDR2 LQKENI. Produced via immunoSEQ multiplex PCR; TCRdb's table is partial and in-frame only. The sample consists of approximately 76,000 clones, roughly 90% of them appearing once. The receptor's source is a human donor in good health. Input material: T cells isolated from PBMCs. The chain is built from TRBV18 and TRBJ2-7, with 10 bases identical to TRBD1. The CDR3 DNA reads TGTGCCAGCTCAATAACCGGGACAGGGGCCCACGAGCAGTACTTC. It specifies CASSITGTGAHEQYF. The whole variable domain, filled in from reference TRBV18 and TRBJ2-7, reads NAGVMQNPRHLVRRRGQEARLRCSPMKGHSHVYWYRQLPEEGLKFMVYLQKENIIDESGMPKERFSAEFPKEGPSILRIQQVVRGDSAAYFCASSITGTGAHEQYFGPGTRLTVT.